This is a list of T cell receptor beta chains from one sample in a study of shared clonotypes between healthy human individuals. Assay used: immunoSEQ multiplex PCR; TCRdb lists only in-frame clones, some missing. The repertoire includes 2 million to 3 million clones, 85% to 95% of them detected once, and more than 0.12% sits in the top ten. The sample taken for sequencing was naive CD4+ T cells sorted from blood. Source of these receptors: a man between 18 and 35 years old in good health. CDR3s include the opening cysteine and the closing phenylalanine or tryptophan. The D gene is left open where the match is weak. The size entry is marked missing in some rows and otherwise reads once, few, many or a size class.

V	D	J	length	size	DNA	CDR3
TRBV30	.	TRBJ1-4	12	.	TGTGCCTGCAGGATGGCTAATGAAAAACTGTTTTTT	CACRMANEKLFF
TRBV20-1	.	TRBJ1-1	11	.	TGCAGTGCCCATGGGATCACTGAAGCTTTCTTT	CSAHGITEAFF
TRBV6-5	.	TRBJ2-5	14	.	TGTGCCAGCAGCCTATCGGGGGCCCAAGAGACCCAGTACTTC	CASSLSGAQETQYF
TRBV4-3	.	TRBJ2-2	13	.	TGCGCCAGCAGCCAAGGTCGTAACGGGGAGCTGTTTTTT	CASSQGRNGELFF
TRBV2	.	TRBJ1-2	14	few	TGTGCCAGCAGTGAGGCAGGGTCGACGAATGGCTACACCTTC	CASSEAGSTNGYTF
TRBV5-1	.	TRBJ1-5	14	.	TGCGCCAGCAGCCCGGGACAACATCGGGAGCCCCAGCATTTT	CASSPGQHREPQHF
TRBV5-1	.	TRBJ2-5	15	.	TGCGCCAGCAGCTTGGGGGCAGGGCTCAAAGAGACCCAGTACTTC	CASSLGAGLKETQYF
TRBV5-1	TRBD1	TRBJ1-4	16	.	TGCGCCAGCAGCCAGGGACAGGTTACAACTAATGAAAAACTGTTTTTT	CASSQGQVTTNEKLFF
TRBV18	TRBD1	TRBJ2-5	16	.	TGTGCCAGCTCACCTTGGACAGGGACCCCGGGGGAGACCCAGTACTTC	CASSPWTGTPGETQYF
TRBV7-2	.	TRBJ2-3	15	.	TGTGCCAGCAGCTTATACCCCCGCAACACAGATACGCAGTATTTT	CASSLYPRNTDTQYF
TRBV6-4	TRBD2	TRBJ2-1	15	.	TGTGCCAGCAGTCTAAGGGGGACTAGTGCCAATGAGCAGTTCTTC	CASSLRGTSANEQFF
TRBV7-2	.	TRBJ2-5	15	.	TGTGCCAGCAGCTTTGGACCGGGAGACAAAGAGACCCAGTACTTC	CASSFGPGDKETQYF
TRBV6-1	.	TRBJ2-7	13	once	TGTGCCAGCAGTTTCCGGAACATGGACGAGCAGTACTTC	CASSFRNMDEQYF
TRBV7-3	.	TRBJ1-6	16	.	TGTGCCAGCAGCTTGATAGGACAGTCGATGGGGTCACCCCTCCACTTT	CASSLIGQSMGSPLHF
TRBV6-5	TRBD1	TRBJ1-2	15	.	TGTGCCAGCAGCCCAGGGACAGCAAATCTGAGGGGCTACACCTTC	CASSPGTANLRGYTF
TRBV19	.	TRBJ2-3	13	.	TGTGCCAGTAGTTGGGGGAAGACAGATACGCAGTATTTT	CASSWGKTDTQYF
TRBV7-9	TRBD1	TRBJ2-2	14	.	TGTGCCAGCAGCGCCGGACAGGGGCCCGGGGAGCTGTTTTTT	CASSAGQGPGELFF
TRBV7-9	.	TRBJ2-5	12	.	TGTGCCAGCAGCTTCGAGGTGGAGACCCAGTACTTC	CASSFEVETQYF
TRBV5-4	.	TRBJ2-6	17	.	TGTGCCAGCAGCTTGGTGACAGGAAGCTCTGGGGCCAACGTCCTGACTTTC	CASSLVTGSSGANVLTF
TRBV29-1	.	TRBJ2-3	12	.	TGCAGCGTTGAAGATGACACAGATACGCAGTATTTT	CSVEDDTDTQYF
TRBV6-1	TRBD1	TRBJ1-6	14	.	TGTGCCAGCACCCCGGGACAGGGTAATTCACCCCTCCACTTT	CASTPGQGNSPLHF
TRBV15	.	TRBJ2-5	13	.	TGTGCCACCGGAGACCGGAACCAAGAGACCCAGTACTTC	CATGDRNQETQYF
TRBV10-3	TRBD2	TRBJ2-5	12	.	TGTGCCATCAGTGAGTCGAGCTCGGGAGGGGACTTC	CAISESSSGGDF
TRBV7-2	.	TRBJ1-4	15	.	TGTGCCAGCAGCCCGAGGGTTTCGGTGGGTGAAAAACTGTTTTTT	CASSPRVSVGEKLFF
TRBV6-5	.	TRBJ1-2	13	.	TGTGCCAGACAGGGTTTCAGTGGCTATGGCTACACCTTC	CARQGFSGYGYTF
TRBV18	TRBD2	TRBJ2-7	21	.	TGTGCCAGCTCACCGCTTCCTTGGCAGCAGCGGGAGGGCTCCGATTCCTACGAGCAGTACTTC	CASSPLPWQQREGSDSYEQYF
TRBV25-1	.	TRBJ1-1	14	.	TGTGCCAGCACCTTAGCAGACAAACCCACTGAAGCTTTCTTT	CASTLADKPTEAFF
TRBV30	TRBD1	TRBJ1-5	14	.	TGTGCCTGGAGAGGTGTAGGGGGCGGCCAGCCCCAGCATTTT	CAWRGVGGGQPQHF
TRBV6-4	TRBD2	TRBJ2-7	15	.	TGTGCCAGAAACTCCGGGACTAGCATACGCTACGAGCAGTACTTC	CARNSGTSIRYEQYF
TRBV4-1	.	TRBJ1-2	15	.	TGCGCCAGCAGAAATATCAATGGGGGCGTCTATGGCTACACCTTC	CASRNINGGVYGYTF
TRBV5-4	.	TRBJ2-2	16	.	TGTGCCAGCAGCTTGCCGGGGCGCATGGGCACCGGGGAGCTGTTTTTT	CASSLPGRMGTGELFF
TRBV9	.	TRBJ2-7	14	.	TGTGCCAGCAGCGTAGATAACGGACCCTACGAGCAGTACTTC	CASSVDNGPYEQYF
TRBV5-4	TRBD2	TRBJ2-1	17	.	TGTGCCAGCAGCAGGGCGGGAGGGCTTAGCACCTACAATGAGCAGTTCTTC	CASSRAGGLSTYNEQFF
TRBV25-1	.	TRBJ2-3	13	.	TGTGCCAGCATGGGGGGGCCGGGAGATACGCAGTATTTT	CASMGGPGDTQYF
TRBV6-5	.	TRBJ2-4	13	.	TGTGCCAGCAGATCCAGCAGGGCAAACATTCAGTACTTC	CASRSSRANIQYF
TRBV6-4	.	TRBJ2-3	14	.	TGTGCCAGCAGCGCCGGGACTGGGGGAGATACGCAGTATTTT	CASSAGTGGDTQYF
TRBV28	.	TRBJ1-1	14	.	TGTGCCAGCAGCGTGGGGGGCGCCGCCACTGAAGCTTTCTTT	CASSVGGAATEAFF
TRBV6-5	.	TRBJ1-2	15	.	TGTGCCAGCAGTTACTCGACAGGAGGGAACTATGGCTACACCTTC	CASSYSTGGNYGYTF
TRBV11-2	TRBD2	TRBJ2-7	14	.	TGTGCCAGCAGCTTGACTAGCGGGCCGTACGAGCAGTACTTC	CASSLTSGPYEQYF
TRBV7-2	.	TRBJ1-6	14	.	TGTGCCAGCAGCTCGGACAGAATTAATTCACCCCTCCACTTT	CASSSDRINSPLHF
TRBV6-1	TRBD2	TRBJ2-1	12	.	TGTGCCAGCATCCAGCGGGAGACTGAGCAGTTCTTC	CASIQRETEQFF
TRBV18	.	TRBJ2-5	13	.	TGTGCCAGCTCACAGACAGGTTACGAGACCCAGTACTTC	CASSQTGYETQYF
TRBV7-2	.	TRBJ2-7	13	.	TGTGCCAGCAGCTTGCAGGGCACCTACGAGCAGTACTTC	CASSLQGTYEQYF
TRBV2	TRBD1	TRBJ1-4	14	.	TGTGCCAGCAGAGCCGGGACAGGGGGCGAAAAACTGTTTTTT	CASRAGTGGEKLFF
TRBV4-1	TRBD1	TRBJ1-5	16	.	TGCGCCAGCAGCCAAGAACTCGGACAGGTTGCTCAGCCCCAGCATTTT	CASSQELGQVAQPQHF
TRBV11-2	.	TRBJ1-5	15	few	TGTGCCAGCAGTCCTACAGGATATAGCAATCAGCCCCAGCATTTT	CASSPTGYSNQPQHF
TRBV5-1	TRBD2	TRBJ2-3	16	.	TGCGCCAGCAGCTCAAGCGGGGGCCGTAGCACAGATACGCAGTATTTT	CASSSSGGRSTDTQYF
TRBV5-1	.	TRBJ2-1	15	.	TGCGCCAGCAGCGCCCGACACAACTCCTACAATGAGCAGTTCTTC	CASSARHNSYNEQFF
TRBV30	.	TRBJ1-1	13	few	TGTGCCTGGAGTTCGGGGCCGAACACTGAAGCTTTCTTT	CAWSSGPNTEAFF
TRBV5-1	.	TRBJ2-2	15	.	TGCGCCAGCAGCCCGTCCGGCACTCTCACCGGGGAGCTGTTTTTT	CASSPSGTLTGELFF
TRBV5-1	.	TRBJ2-1	15	.	TGCGCCAGCAGCTCCCATTCACAGTGGTACAATGAGCAGTTCTTC	CASSSHSQWYNEQFF
TRBV5-4	.	TRBJ2-1	17	.	TGTGCCAGCAGCTTGGGGGTAGATCTGGGCTACGTGAATGAGCAGTTCTTC	CASSLGVDLGYVNEQFF
TRBV9	.	TRBJ1-2	16	.	TGTGCCAGCAGCGTAGGTGAAGGGTGGGTTAACTATGGCTACACCTTC	CASSVGEGWVNYGYTF
TRBV6-5	.	TRBJ2-2	12	.	TGTGCCAGCAGTTATGTGGCCGGGGAGCTGTTTTTT	CASSYVAGELFF
TRBV2	.	TRBJ1-1	12	few	TGTGCCAGCAGCCAGGGACCGACTGAAGCTTTCTTT	CASSQGPTEAFF